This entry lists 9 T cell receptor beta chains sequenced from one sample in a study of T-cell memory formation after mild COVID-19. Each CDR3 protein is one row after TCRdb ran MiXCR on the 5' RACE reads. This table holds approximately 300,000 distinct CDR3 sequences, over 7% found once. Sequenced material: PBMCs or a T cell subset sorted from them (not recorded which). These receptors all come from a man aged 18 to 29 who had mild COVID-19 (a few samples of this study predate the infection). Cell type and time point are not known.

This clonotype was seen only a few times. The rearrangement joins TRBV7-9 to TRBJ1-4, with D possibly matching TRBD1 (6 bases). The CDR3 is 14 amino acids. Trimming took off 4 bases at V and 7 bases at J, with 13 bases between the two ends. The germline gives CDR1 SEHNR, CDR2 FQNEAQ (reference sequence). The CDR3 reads CASSSTGLGEKLFF. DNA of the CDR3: TGTGCCAGCAGCTCTACAGGGTTGGGTGAAAAACTGTTTTTT.

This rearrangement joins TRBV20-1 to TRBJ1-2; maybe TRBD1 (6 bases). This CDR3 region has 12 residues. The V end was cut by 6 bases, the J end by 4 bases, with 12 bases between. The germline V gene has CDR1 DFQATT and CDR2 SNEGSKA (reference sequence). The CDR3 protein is CSAPPGAYGYTF. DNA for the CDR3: TGCAGTGCCCCCCCAGGGGCCTATGGCTACACCTTC.

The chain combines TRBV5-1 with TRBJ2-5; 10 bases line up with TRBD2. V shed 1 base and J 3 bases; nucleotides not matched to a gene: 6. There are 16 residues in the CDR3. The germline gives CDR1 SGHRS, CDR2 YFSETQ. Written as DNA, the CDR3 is TGCGCCAGCAGCTTGAAACCTAGCGGGGGAGAAGAGACCCAGTACTTC. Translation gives CASSLKPSGGEETQYF.

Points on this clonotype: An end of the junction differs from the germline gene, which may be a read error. CDR3 protein: CASSYPPTRELFF. CDR3 bases: TGTGCCAGCAGTTACCCCCCCACCCGGGAGCTGTTTTTT. The rearrangement uses TRBV6-5 and TRBJ2-2, with D unclear. This CDR3 region has 13 residues. Germline V CDR1 and CDR2: MNHEY, SVGAGI.

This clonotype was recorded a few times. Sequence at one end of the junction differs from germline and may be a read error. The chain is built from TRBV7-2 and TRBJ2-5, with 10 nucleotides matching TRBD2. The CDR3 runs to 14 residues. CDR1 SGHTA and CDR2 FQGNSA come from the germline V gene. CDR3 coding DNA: TGTGCCAGCAGCCTAGCGGGGGCAGTGGAGACCCAGTACTTC. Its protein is CASSLAGAVETQYF. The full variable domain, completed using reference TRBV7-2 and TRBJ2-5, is GAGVSQSPSNKVTEKGKDVELRCDPISGHTALYWYRQSLGQGLEFLIYFQGNSAPDKSGLPSDRFSAERTGGSVSTLTIQRTQQEDSAVYLCASSLAGAVETQYFGPGTRLLVL.

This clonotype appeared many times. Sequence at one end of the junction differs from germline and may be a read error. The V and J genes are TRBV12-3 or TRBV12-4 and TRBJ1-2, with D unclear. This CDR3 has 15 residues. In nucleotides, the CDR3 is TGTGCCAGCAGCTTAGGAAAAGACGCTTCCTATGGCTACACCTTC. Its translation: CASSLGKDASYGYTF.

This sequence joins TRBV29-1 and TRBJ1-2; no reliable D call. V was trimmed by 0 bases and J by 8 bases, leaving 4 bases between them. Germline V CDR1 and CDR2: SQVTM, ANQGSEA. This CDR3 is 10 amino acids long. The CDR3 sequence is CSVEDWGYTF. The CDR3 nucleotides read TGCAGCGTTGAAGATTGGGGCTACACCTTC.

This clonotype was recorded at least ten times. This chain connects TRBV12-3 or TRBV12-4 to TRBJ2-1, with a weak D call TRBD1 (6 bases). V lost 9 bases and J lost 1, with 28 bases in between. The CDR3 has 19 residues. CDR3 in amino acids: CASIPGQGTSGSSYNEQFF. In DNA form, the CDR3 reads TGTGCCAGTATCCCTGGCCAGGGGACATCGGGGTCTTCCTACAATGAGCAGTTCTTC.

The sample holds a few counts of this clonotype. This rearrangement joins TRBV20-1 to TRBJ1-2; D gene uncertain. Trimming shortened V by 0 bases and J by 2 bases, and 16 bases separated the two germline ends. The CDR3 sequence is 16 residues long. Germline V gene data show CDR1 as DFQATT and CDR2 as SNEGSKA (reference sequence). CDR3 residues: CSARDRLGWENYGYTF. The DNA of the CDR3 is TGCAGTGCTAGAGATCGATTGGGATGGGAGAACTATGGCTACACCTTC.